The 4 T cell receptor beta chains below come from one sample, sequenced in a study of blood T cells in healthy people across ages. Then a second PCR, running roughly 7 to 11 cycles, was carried out with a sample-barcoded 5' primer and a J-beta primer mix. TCRdb reanalysed the 5' RACE reads using MiXCR and keeps one entry per CDR3 protein. The table includes roughly 1,500,000 distinct CDR3 sequences, approximately 40% detected once. The sequencing input was blood. Receptors originate from a woman between 18 and 30 years old in good health.

This clonotype is a singleton in its sample. Since a much larger clone is just one base distant, this may be a read error. The chain is built from TRBV5-1 and TRBJ2-7; 15 bases align to TRBD2. The CDR3 sequence is 15 residues long. Germline lookup yields CDR1 SGHRS and CDR2 YFSETQ. The J segment lost 7 bases and the V segment lost 3 bases, leaving 5 bases of the junction unmatched. CDR3 sequence reads: CASSWTSGGGNEQYF. The CDR3 nucleotides are TGCGCCAGCAGCTGGACTAGCGGGGGGGGCAATGAGCAGTACTTC. Full variable domain (missing parts from reference TRBV5-1 and TRBJ2-7): KAGVTQTPRYLIKTRGQQVTLSCSPISGHRSVSWYQQTPGQGLQFLFEYFSETQRNKGNFPGRFSGRQFSNSRSEMNVSTLELGDSALYLCASSWTSGGGNEQYFGPGTRLTVT.

Regarding this clonotype: One end of the junction does not line up with germline, which may come from a read error. This chain links TRBV27 with TRBJ2-7, with D uncertain. The CDR3 sequence is 13 residues long. Germline V CDR1 and CDR2: MNHEY, SMNVEV (reference sequence). In DNA, the CDR3 is TGTGCCAGCGGTTTCGGCGGAAATAACGAGCAGTACTTC. This encodes CASGFGGNNEQYF.

The chain links TRBV9 to TRBJ2-1; 10 positions match TRBD2. Per the germline V gene, CDR1 is SGDLS and CDR2 is YYNGEE. J was trimmed by 7 bases and V by 4 bases; bases with no gene match: 8. This CDR3 spans 15 amino acids. CDR3 amino acids: CASSPLAGVANEQFF. The CDR3 DNA reads as TGTGCCAGCAGCCCCCTAGCGGGAGTAGCGAATGAGCAGTTCTTC. The whole variable domain, filled in from reference TRBV9 and TRBJ2-1, reads DSGVTQTPKHLITATGQRVTLRCSPRSGDLSVYWYQQSLDQGLQFLIQYYNGEERAKGNILERFSAQQFPDLHSELNLSSLELGDSALYFCASSPLAGVANEQFFGPGTRLTVL.

CDR3: CSARATSGFQETQYF. The DNA for the CDR3 is TGCAGTGCCAGGGCTACTAGCGGGTTTCAAGAGACCCAGTACTTC. The rearrangement links TRBV20-1 to TRBJ2-5, with 9 nucleotides matching TRBD2. Germline values: CDR1 DFQATT, CDR2 SNEGSKA (reference sequence). Trimming took 6 bases from V and 2 from J; bases not matched to a gene: 10. The CDR3 covers 15 residues.